Listed below are T cell receptor beta chains from one sample, sequenced in a study of beta chain features in type 1 diabetes. Sequencing was performed with immunoSEQ multiplex PCR; in TCRdb, only in-frame clones are kept and a portion is missing. The sample carries almost 350,000 clones, approximately 9.9% recorded once. The sample comprised central memory CD4+ T cells from blood. These receptors all come from a man aged 25-40 years with type 1 diabetes. CDR3s include the opening cysteine and the closing phenylalanine or tryptophan. Fields, in order: V gene, D gene, J gene, clone size, CDR3 protein, CDR3 DNA. The D gene is left open where the match is weak. Some rows have no size entry. The others give once, few or many, or a class for an expanded clone.

>TRBV7-2|NA|TRBJ2-5|NA
CASSRLSVPETQYF
TGTGCCAGCAGCCGCCTCTCAGTTCCCGAGACCCAGTACTTC
>TRBV5-6|NA|TRBJ2-1|NA
CASSLEYNEQFF
TGTGCCAGCAGCTTGGAATACAATGAGCAGTTCTTC
>TRBV27|NA|TRBJ1-5|NA
CASSLGRDQPQHF
TGTGCCAGCAGTCTGGGACGGGATCAGCCCCAGCATTTT
>TRBV6-5|NA|TRBJ2-3|NA
CASSRVSSTDTQYF
TGTGCCAGCAGCAGAGTGTCTAGCACAGATACGCAGTATTTT
>TRBV7-6|NA|TRBJ2-1|few
CASSLEAGTLRGHEQFF
TGTGCCAGCAGCTTAGAAGCTGGGACGCTCCGGGGGCATGAGCAGTTCTTC
>TRBV18|NA|TRBJ1-1|many
CASSPPGWAEAFF
TGTGCCAGCTCACCACCAGGGTGGGCTGAAGCTTTCTTT
>TRBV19|NA|TRBJ1-2|many
CASSPGTGYGYTF
TGTGCCAGTAGTCCCGGGACGGGCTATGGCTACACCTTC
>TRBV9|TRBD2|TRBJ2-5|few
CASSVQLAGGETQYF
TGTGCCAGCAGCGTACAATTAGCGGGGGGTGAGACCCAGTACTTC
>TRBV7-9|TRBD2|TRBJ2-1|few
CASSLGSGGAKQFF
TGTGCCAGCAGCTTAGGTAGCGGGGGGGCCAAGCAGTTCTTC
>TRBV10-2|NA|TRBJ1-5|few
CASAESPERFQPQHF
TGCGCCAGCGCGGAGTCCCCGGAAAGATTTCAGCCCCAGCATTTT
>TRBV29-1|TRBD1|TRBJ1-1|few
CSANGQGSTEAFF
TGCAGCGCCAACGGACAGGGCTCCACTGAAGCTTTCTTT
>TRBV23-1|NA|TRBJ1-5|many
CASSPKSSSGDARVADNQPQHF
TGCGCCAGCAGTCCCAAAAGCTCTTCCGGCGACGCACGGGTGGCCGACAATCAGCCCCAGCATTTT
>TRBV11-2|TRBD1|TRBJ1-6|NA
CASSLERTGVSPLHF
TGTGCCAGCAGCTTAGAGAGGACAGGGGTTTCACCCCTCCACTTT
>TRBV2|NA|TRBJ1-2|few
CASSERGVGYTF
TGTGCCAGCAGTGAAAGGGGAGTGGGCTACACCTTC
>TRBV21-1|NA|TRBJ2-7|NA
CASPNTGSTSYEQYF
TGTGCCAGTCCAAACACAGGGTCCACCTCCTACGAGCAGTACTTC
>TRBV18|TRBD1|TRBJ2-2|NA
CASSPSDTTGGTGELFF
TGTGCCAGCTCACCTTCCGATACCACAGGGGGCACCGGGGAGCTGTTTTTT
>TRBV27|TRBD1|TRBJ1-2|few
CASSSDRGQPGYTF
TGTGCCAGCAGTTCTGACAGGGGACAGCCTGGCTACACCTTC
>TRBV4-3|NA|TRBJ1-2|few
CASSQEVSPRGINYGYTF
TGCGCCAGCAGCCAAGAAGTCTCCCCCCGGGGGATTAACTATGGCTACACCTTC
>TRBV19|NA|TRBJ2-5|NA
CASSHMDGGETQYF
TGTGCCAGTAGTCACATGGATGGGGGTGAGACCCAGTACTTC
>TRBV7-2|NA|TRBJ2-3|few
CASSDGRDTQYF
TGTGCCAGCAGCGATGGAAGGGATACGCAGTATTTT
>TRBV15|NA|TRBJ2-3|few
CATSRDPTGEADTQYF
TGTGCCACCAGCAGAGATCCTACAGGGGAGGCAGATACGCAGTATTTT
>TRBV5-6|NA|TRBJ2-2|NA
CASSLDRTGELFF
TGTGCCAGCAGCTTGGACCGCACCGGGGAGCTGTTTTTT